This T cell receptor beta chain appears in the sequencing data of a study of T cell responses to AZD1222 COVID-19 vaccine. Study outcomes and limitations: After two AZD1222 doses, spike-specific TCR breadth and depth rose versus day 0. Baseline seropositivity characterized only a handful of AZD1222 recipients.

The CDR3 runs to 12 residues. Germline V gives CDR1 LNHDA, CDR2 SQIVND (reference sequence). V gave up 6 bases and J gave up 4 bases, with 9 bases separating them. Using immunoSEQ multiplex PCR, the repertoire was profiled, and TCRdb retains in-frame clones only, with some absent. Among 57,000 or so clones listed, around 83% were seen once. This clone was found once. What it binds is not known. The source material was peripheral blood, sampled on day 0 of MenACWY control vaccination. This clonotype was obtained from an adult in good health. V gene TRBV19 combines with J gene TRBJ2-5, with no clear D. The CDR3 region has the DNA TGTGCCAGTAGGAGAGACTCAGAGACCCAGTACTTC. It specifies CASRRDSETQYF.